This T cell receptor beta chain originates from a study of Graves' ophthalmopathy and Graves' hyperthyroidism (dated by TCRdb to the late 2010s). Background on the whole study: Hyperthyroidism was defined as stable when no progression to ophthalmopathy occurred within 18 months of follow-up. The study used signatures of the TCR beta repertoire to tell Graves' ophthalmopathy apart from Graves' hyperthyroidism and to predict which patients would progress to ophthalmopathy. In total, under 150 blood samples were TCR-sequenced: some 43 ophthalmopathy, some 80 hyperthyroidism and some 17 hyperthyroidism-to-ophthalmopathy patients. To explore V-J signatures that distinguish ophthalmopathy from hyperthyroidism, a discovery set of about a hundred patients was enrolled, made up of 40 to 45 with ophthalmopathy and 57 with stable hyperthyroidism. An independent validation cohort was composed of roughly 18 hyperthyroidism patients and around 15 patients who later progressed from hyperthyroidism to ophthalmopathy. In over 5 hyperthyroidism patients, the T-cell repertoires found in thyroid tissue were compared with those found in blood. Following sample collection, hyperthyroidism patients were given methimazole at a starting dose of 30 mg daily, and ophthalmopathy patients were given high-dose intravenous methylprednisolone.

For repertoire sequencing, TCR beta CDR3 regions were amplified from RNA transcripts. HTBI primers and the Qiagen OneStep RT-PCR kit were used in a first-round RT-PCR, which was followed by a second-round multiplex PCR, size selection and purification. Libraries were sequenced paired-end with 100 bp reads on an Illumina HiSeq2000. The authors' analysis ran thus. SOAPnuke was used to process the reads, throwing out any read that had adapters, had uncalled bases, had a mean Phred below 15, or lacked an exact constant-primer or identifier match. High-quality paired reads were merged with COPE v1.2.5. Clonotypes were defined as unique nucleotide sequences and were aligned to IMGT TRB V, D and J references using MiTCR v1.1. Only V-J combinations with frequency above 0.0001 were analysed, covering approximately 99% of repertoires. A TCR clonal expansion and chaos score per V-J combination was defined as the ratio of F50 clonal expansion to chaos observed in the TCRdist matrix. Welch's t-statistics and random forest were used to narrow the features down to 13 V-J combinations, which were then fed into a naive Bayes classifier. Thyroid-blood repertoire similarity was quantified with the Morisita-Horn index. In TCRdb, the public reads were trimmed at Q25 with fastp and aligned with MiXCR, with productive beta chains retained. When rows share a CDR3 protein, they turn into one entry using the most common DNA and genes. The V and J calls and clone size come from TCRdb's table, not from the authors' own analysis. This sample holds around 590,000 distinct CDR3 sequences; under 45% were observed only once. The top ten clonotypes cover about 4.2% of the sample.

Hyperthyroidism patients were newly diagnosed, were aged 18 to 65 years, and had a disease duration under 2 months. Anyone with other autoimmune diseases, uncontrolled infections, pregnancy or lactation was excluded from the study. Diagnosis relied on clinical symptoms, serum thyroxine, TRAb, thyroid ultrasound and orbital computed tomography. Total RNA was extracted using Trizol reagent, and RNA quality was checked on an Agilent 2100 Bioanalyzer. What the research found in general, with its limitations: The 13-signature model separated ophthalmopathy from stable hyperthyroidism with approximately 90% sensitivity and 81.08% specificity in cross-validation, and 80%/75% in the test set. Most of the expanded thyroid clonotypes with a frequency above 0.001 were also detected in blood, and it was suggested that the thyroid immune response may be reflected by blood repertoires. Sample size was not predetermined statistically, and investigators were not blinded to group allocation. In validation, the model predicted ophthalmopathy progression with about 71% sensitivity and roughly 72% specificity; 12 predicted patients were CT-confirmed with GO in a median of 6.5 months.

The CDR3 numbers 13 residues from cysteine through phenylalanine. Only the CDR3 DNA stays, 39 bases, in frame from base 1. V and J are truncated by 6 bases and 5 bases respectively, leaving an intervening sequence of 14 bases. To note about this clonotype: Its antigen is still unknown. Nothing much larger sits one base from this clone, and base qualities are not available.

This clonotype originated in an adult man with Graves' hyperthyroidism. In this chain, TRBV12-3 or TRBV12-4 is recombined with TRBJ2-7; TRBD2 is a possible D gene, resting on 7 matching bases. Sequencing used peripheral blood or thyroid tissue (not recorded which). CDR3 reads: CASSRGGGDEQYF. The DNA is TGTGCCAGCAGCCGAGGGGGGGGCGACGAGCAGTACTTC.